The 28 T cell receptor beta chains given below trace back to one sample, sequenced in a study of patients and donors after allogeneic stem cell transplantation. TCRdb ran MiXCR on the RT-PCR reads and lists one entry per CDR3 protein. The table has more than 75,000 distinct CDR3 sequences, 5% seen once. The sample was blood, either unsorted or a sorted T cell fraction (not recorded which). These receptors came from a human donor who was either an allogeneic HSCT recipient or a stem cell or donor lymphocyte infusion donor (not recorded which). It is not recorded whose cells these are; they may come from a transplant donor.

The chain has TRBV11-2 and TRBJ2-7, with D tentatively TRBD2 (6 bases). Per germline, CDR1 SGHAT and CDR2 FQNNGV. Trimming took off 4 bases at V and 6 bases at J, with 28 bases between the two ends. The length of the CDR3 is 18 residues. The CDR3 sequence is CASSSLKRKGGGLFEQYF. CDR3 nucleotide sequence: TGTGCCAGCAGCTCCCTAAAGCGCAAGGGTGGAGGGCTCTTCGAGCAGTACTTC.

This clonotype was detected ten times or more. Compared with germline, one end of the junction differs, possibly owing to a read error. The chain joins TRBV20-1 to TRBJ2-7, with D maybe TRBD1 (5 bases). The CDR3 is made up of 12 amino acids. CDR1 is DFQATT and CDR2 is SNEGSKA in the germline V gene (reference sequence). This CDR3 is CSAPERGDEHYF. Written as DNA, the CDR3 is TGCAGTGCCCCAGAAAGGGGCGACGAGCATTACTTC.

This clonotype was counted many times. CDR3 sequence reads: CASSFGAASYEQYF. CDR3 nucleotide sequence: TGTGCCAGCAGCTTCGGGGCAGCCTCCTACGAGCAGTACTTC. The rearrangement uses TRBV7-8 and TRBJ2-7; either TRBD1 or TRBD2 may fit D (5 bases each). Trimming shortened V by 3 bases and J by 0 bases, and 9 bases separated the two germline ends. This CDR3 region has 14 residues. Germline V gene lookup returns CDR1 SGHVS and CDR2 FQNEAQ.

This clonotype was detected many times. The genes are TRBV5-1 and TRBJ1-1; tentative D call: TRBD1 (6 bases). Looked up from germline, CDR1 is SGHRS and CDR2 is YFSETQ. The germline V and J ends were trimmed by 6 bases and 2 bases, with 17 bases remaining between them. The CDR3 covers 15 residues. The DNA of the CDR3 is TGCGCCAGCAAAGGAGGGGGGGGCAGCAACACTGAAGCTTTCTTT. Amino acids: CASKGGGGSNTEAFF.

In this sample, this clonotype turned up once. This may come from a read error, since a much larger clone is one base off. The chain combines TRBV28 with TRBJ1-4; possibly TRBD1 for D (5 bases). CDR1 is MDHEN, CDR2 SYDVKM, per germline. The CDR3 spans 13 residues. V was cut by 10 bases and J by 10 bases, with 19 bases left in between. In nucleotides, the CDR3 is TGTGCCACCCAAGCACAGGCTAGTGGAAAACTGTTTTTT. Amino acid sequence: CATQAQASGKLFF.

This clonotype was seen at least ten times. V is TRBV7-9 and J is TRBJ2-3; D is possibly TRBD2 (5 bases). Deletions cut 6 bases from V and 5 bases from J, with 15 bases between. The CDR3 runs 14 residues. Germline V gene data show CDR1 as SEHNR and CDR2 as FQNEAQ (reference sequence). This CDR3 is CASSHTEGGDTQYF. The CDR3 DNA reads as TGTGCCAGCAGTCATACAGAGGGTGGAGATACGCAGTATTTT.

In nucleotides, the CDR3 is TGTGCCAGCAGAGCGGTGCGGGGAAACACTGAAGCTTTCTTT. Residues: CASRAVRGNTEAFF. The V gene is TRBV11-2, the J gene TRBJ1-1; unclear D gene. The CDR3 has 14 residues. The germline CDR1 and CDR2 sequences are SGHAT and FQNNGV. The ends were cut back, 6 bases at V and 2 bases at J, with 13 bases in the middle.

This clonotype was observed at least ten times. The CDR3 sequence is CASSSGQGLRSRETQYF. The DNA for the CDR3 is TGTGCCAGCAGCTCCGGACAGGGTCTGAGAAGTCGAGAGACCCAGTACTTC. This sequence joins TRBV11-1 and TRBJ2-5; 8 bases map to TRBD1. The CDR3 runs to 17 residues. Germline CDR1 reads SGHAT; CDR2 reads FQDESV (reference sequence). The V segment lost 4 bases and the J segment 4 bases; nucleotides outside the gene matches: 14.

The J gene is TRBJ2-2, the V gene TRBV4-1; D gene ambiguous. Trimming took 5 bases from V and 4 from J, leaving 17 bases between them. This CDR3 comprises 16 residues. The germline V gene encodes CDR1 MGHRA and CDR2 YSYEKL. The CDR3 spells CASSTQDPNPTGELFF. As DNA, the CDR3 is TGCGCCAGCAGCACCCAGGACCCGAACCCCACCGGGGAGCTGTTTTTT.

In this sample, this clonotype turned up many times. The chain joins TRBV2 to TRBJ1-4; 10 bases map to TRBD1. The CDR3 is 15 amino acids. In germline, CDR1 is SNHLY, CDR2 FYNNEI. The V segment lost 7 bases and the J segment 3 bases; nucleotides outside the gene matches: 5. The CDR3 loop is CASTRQGAANEKLFF. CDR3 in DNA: TGTGCCAGCACCAGACAGGGGGCAGCTAATGAAAAACTGTTTTTT.

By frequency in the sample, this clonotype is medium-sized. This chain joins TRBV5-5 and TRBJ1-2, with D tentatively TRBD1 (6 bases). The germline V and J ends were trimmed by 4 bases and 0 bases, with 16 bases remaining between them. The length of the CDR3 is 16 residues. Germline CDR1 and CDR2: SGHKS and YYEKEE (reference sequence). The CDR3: CASSHRLAGANYGYTF. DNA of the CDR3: TGTGCCAGCAGCCATCGCCTAGCAGGGGCTAACTATGGCTACACCTTC.

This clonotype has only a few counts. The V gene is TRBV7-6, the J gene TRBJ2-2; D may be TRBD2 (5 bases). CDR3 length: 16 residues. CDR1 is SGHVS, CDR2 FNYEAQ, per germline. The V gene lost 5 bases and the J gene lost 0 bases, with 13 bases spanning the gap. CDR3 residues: CASSQRPTTNTGELFF. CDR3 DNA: TGTGCCAGCAGCCAAAGACCGACTACGAACACCGGGGAGCTGTTTTTT.

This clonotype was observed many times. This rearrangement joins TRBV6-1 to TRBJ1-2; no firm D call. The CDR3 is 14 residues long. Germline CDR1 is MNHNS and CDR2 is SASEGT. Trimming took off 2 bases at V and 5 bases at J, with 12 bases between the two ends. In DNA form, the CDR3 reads TGTGCCAGCAGTGAACTCGGTGGGAGATATGGCTACACCTTC. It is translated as CASSELGGRYGYTF.

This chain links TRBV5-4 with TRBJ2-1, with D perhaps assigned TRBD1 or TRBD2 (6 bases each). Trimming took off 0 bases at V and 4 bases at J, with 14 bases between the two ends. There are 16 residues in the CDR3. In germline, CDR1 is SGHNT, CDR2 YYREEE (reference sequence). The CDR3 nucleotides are TGTGCCAGCAGCTTGGGGGGGGCCGTCTCATACAATGAGCAGTTCTTC. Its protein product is CASSLGGAVSYNEQFF.

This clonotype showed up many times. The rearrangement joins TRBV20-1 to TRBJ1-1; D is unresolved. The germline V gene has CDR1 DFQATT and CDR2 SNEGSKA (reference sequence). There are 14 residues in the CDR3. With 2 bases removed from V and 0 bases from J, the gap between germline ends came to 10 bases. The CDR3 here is CSARQQPMNTEAFF. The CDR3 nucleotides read TGCAGTGCTAGACAACAGCCCATGAACACTGAAGCTTTCTTT.

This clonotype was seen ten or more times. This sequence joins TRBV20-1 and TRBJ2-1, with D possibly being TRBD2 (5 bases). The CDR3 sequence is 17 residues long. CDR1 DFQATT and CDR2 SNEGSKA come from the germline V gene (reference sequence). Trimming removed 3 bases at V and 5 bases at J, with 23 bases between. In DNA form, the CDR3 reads TGCAGTGCTAGGGGTTTCGGGGTGAGGGTACCAAACAATGAGCAGTTCTTC. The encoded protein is CSARGFGVRVPNNEQFF.

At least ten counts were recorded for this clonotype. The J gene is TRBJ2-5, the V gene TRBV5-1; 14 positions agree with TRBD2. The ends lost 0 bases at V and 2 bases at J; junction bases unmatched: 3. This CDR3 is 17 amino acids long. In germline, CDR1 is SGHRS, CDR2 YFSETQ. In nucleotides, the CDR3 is TGCGCCAGCAGCTTGGGAGGGACTAGCGGGGGTCAAGAGACCCAGTACTTC. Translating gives CASSLGGTSGGQETQYF.

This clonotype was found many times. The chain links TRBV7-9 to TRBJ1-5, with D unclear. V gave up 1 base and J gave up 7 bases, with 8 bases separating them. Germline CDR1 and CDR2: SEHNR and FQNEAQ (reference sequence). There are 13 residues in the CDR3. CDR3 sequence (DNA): TGTGCCAGCAGCTTAGACAGTCCGCAGCCCCAGCATTTT. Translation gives CASSLDSPQPQHF.

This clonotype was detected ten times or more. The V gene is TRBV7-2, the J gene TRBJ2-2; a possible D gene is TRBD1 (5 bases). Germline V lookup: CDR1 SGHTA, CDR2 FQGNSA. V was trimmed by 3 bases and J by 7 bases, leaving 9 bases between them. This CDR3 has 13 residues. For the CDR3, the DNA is TGTGCCAGCAGCTTGCAGGGTCTCGGGGAGCTGTTTTTT. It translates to CASSLQGLGELFF.

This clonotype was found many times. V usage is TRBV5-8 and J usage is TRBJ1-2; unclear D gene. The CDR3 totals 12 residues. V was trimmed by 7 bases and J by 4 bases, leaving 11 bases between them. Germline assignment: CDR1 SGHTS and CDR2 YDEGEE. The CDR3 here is CASRSGLYGYTF. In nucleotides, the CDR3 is TGTGCCAGCCGCTCCGGGCTCTATGGCTACACCTTC.

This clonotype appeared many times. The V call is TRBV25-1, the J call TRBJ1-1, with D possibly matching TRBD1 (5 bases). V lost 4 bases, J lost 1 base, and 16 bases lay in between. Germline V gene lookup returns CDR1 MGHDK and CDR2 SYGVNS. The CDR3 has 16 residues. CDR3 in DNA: TGTGCCAGCAGTGGGGGTCCGGGGCAGGAGAACACTGAAGCTTTCTTT. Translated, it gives CASSGGPGQENTEAFF.

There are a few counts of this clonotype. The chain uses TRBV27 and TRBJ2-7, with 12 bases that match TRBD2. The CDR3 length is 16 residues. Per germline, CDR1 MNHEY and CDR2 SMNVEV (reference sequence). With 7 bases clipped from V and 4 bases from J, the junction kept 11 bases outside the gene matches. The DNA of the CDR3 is TGTGCCAGCATGGTGGGACTAGCGGGCCTAGGGTACGAGCAGTACTTC. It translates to CASMVGLAGLGYEQYF.

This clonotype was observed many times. CDR3: CASELAGPGETQYF. In nucleotides, the CDR3 is TGCGCCAGCGAATTGGCAGGGCCAGGAGAGACCCAGTACTTC. The chain combines TRBV5-1 with TRBJ2-5, with a tentative D call TRBD1 (5 bases). V gave up 7 bases and J gave up 4 bases, with 17 bases separating them. The V gene's germline CDR1 is SGHRS and CDR2 YFSETQ. The CDR3 extends over 14 amino acids.

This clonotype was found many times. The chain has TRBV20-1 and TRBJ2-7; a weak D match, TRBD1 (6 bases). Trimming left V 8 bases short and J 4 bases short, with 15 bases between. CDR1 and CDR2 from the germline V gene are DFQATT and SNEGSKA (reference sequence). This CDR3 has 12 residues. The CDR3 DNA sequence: TGCAGTTATCAAAAGGGGGATTACGAGCAGTACTTC. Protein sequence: CSYQKGDYEQYF.

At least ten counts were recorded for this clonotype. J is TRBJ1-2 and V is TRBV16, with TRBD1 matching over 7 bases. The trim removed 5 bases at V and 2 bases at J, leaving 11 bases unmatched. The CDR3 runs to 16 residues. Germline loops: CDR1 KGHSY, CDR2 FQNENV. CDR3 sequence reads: CASSSFGQDANYGYTF. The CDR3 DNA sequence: TGTGCCAGCAGCTCCTTCGGACAGGACGCCAACTATGGCTACACCTTC.

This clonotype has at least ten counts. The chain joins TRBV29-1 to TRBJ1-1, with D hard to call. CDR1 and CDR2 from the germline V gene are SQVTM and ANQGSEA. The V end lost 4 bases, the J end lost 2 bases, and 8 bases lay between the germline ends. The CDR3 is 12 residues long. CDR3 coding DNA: TGCAGCGTTGGGCTGACTAACACTGAAGCTTTCTTT. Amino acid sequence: CSVGLTNTEAFF.

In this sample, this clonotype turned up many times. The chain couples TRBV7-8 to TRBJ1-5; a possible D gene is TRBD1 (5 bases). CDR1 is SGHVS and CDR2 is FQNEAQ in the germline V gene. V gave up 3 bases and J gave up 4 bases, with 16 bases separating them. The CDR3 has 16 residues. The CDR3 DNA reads TGTGCCAGCAGCTTGGGGTTCGTGGGGCGGAATCAGCCCCAGCATTTT. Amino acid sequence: CASSLGFVGRNQPQHF.

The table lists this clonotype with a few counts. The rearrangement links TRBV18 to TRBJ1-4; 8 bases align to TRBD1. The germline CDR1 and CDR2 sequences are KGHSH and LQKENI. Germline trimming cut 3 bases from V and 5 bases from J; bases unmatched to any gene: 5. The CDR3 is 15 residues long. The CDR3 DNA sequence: TGTGCCAGCTCACCCCTTGGACAGGGAAATGAAAAACTGTTTTTT. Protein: CASSPLGQGNEKLFF. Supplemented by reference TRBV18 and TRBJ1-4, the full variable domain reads NAGVMQNPRHLVRRRGQEARLRCSPMKGHSHVYWYRQLPEEGLKFMVYLQKENIIDESGMPKERFSAEFPKEGPSILRIQQVVRGDSAAYFCASSPLGQGNEKLFFGSGTQLSVL.